The 30 T cell receptor beta chains presented below share a single source sample, sequenced in a study of blood T cell repertoires in COVID-19. Sequencing was performed with immunoSEQ multiplex PCR; in TCRdb, only in-frame clones are kept and a portion is missing. The sample includes about 290,000 clones, around four fifths seen only once; the top ten take 4% to 5%. Sequencing was done on a sample of peripheral blood. The receptors shown here come from a woman in her fifties or sixties with active or convalescent COVID-19.

The CDR3 nucleotides are TGTGCCAGCAGTCAACAGGCATACGAGCAGTACTTC. It encodes CASSQQAYEQYF. The chain joins TRBV2 to TRBJ2-7; possible D gene TRBD1, 5 bases. Germline CDR1 SNHLY, CDR2 FYNNEI. V was trimmed by 5 bases and J by 4 bases, leaving 9 bases between them. This CDR3 has 12 amino acids.

The rearrangement uses TRBV27 and TRBJ2-5; the match to TRBD1 covers 7 bases. After removal of 3 bases from V and 4 bases from J, the junction contained 5 bases not matched to a gene. Per germline, CDR1 MNHEY and CDR2 SMNVEV (reference sequence). This CDR3 has 14 residues. The CDR3 sequence: CASSFIGGGETQYF. CDR3 bases: TGTGCCAGCAGTTTTATAGGGGGCGGAGAGACCCAGTACTTC.

This chain links TRBV19 with TRBJ2-4; a weak D match, TRBD2 (6 bases). Germline-derived CDR1 and CDR2 are LNHDA and SQIVND (reference sequence). CDR3 length: 15 residues. V lost 3 bases to trimming and J lost 0 bases, with 9 bases between them. CDR3 region: CASSMLALAKNIQYF. In nucleotides, the CDR3 is TGTGCCAGTAGTATGCTAGCGCTAGCCAAAAACATTCAGTACTTC.

The chain has TRBV9 and TRBJ2-5; a possible D gene is TRBD1 (6 bases). The CDR3 spans 16 residues. Trimming removed 4 bases at V and 4 bases at J, with 20 bases between. Germline-derived CDR1 and CDR2 are SGDLS and YYNGEE. In DNA form, the CDR3 reads TGTGCCAGCAGCAAGAGTCGAGAGGGGGTACGAGAGACCCAGTACTTC. Amino acids: CASSKSREGVRETQYF.

V and J are TRBV2 and TRBJ1-2; TRBD1 matches at 7 bases. The CDR3 has 15 amino acids. V trimming: 2 bases; J trimming: 2 bases; junction bases outside the gene matches: 5. The germline CDR1 and CDR2 sequences are SNHLY and FYNNEI. This CDR3 is CASSEFLGGNYGYTF. CDR3 in DNA: TGTGCCAGCAGTGAATTTTTAGGGGGCAACTATGGCTACACCTTC. The whole variable domain, remainder taken from reference TRBV2 and TRBJ1-2, is EPEVTQTPSHQVTQMGQEVILRCVPISNHLYFYWYRQILGQKVEFLVSFYNNEISEKSEIFDDQFSVERPDGSNFTLKIRSTKLEDSAMYFCASSEFLGGNYGYTFGSGTRLTVV.

This chain links TRBV5-4 with TRBJ2-1, with 10 nucleotides matching TRBD2. CDR3 length equals 16 residues. Germline CDR1 reads SGHNT; CDR2 reads YYREEE (reference sequence). The trim removed 2 bases at V and 7 bases at J, leaving 9 bases unmatched. The CDR3 is CASSLPASGSGNEQFF. The CDR3 DNA reads TGTGCCAGCAGCTTACCGGCTAGCGGGAGTGGTAATGAGCAGTTCTTC.

Written as DNA, the CDR3 is TGTGCCAGCAGCAAAGCCCGGGACAGTTCCTACGAGCAGTACTTC. Translated: CASSKARDSSYEQYF. The chain carries TRBV21-1 and TRBJ2-7; the table calls TRBD1, which could not be checked here. TRBV21-1 is an annotated pseudogene. The CDR3 has 15 amino acids.

The rearrangement links TRBV6-1 to TRBJ2-7, with 9 bases matching TRBD2. The V gene end was trimmed by 2 bases and the J gene end by 0 bases; junction bases not matched to a gene: 5. The CDR3 has 16 amino acids. Per the germline V gene, CDR1 is MNHNS and CDR2 is SASEGT. For the CDR3, the DNA is TGTGCCAGCAGTGAACTAGCGGGATCAAGCTCCTACGAGCAGTACTTC. Amino acids: CASSELAGSSSYEQYF.

The CDR3 DNA reads TGTGCCAGCAGTTCACAGGGCCGTAGGACTGAAGCTTTCTTT. Translated: CASSSQGRRTEAFF. The chain links TRBV7-3 to TRBJ1-1; TRBD1 might be the D (6 bases). From germline, CDR1 is SGHTA and CDR2 FQGTGA. Trimming took 6 bases from V and 5 from J, leaving 16 bases between them. There are 14 residues in the CDR3.

This clone appeared once. The rearrangement links TRBV30 to TRBJ2-3, with D possibly TRBD2 on 5 matching bases. The CDR3 is 15 residues long. Germline lookup yields CDR1 GTSNPN and CDR2 SVGIG (reference sequence). Trimming stripped 0 bases from V and 2 bases from J, with 12 bases between. CDR3 region: CAWSVLGNPTDTQYF. The CDR3 nucleotides are TGTGCCTGGAGTGTACTAGGAAACCCCACAGATACGCAGTATTTT.

This chain joins TRBV18 and TRBJ1-2; 9 bases are shared with TRBD1. The CDR3 covers 15 residues. The V and J ends lost 1 base and 8 bases, in that order; junction bases with no gene match: 8. Germline assignment: CDR1 KGHSH and CDR2 LQKENI. CDR3 protein: CASSPLDTGGSGYTF. CDR3 coding DNA: TGTGCCAGCTCACCACTGGACACAGGGGGCTCAGGCTACACCTTC.

The chain carries TRBV6-5 and TRBJ1-2; 7 bases match TRBD1. With 7 bases clipped from V and 8 bases from J, the junction kept 10 bases outside the gene matches. Germline CDR1 and CDR2: MNHEY and SVGAGI. The CDR3 spans 13 residues. Here the CDR3 DNA reads TGTGCCAGCACCCTAACAGGGGTTGGCGGCTACACCTTC. It is translated as CASTLTGVGGYTF.

V usage is TRBV11-3 and J usage is TRBJ1-1, with TRBD1 as a possible D gene (5 bases). Trimming removed 4 bases at V and 4 bases at J, with 10 bases between. Per the germline V gene, CDR1 is SGHNT and CDR2 is YENEEA. This CDR3 has 13 amino acids. The CDR3 DNA reads as TGTGCCAGCAGCTCAGGGCGGGGCACTGAAGCTTTCTTT. Translated, it gives CASSSGRGTEAFF.

This clone has a single count. This chain links TRBV7-2 with TRBJ1-5, with D uncertain. Germline CDR1 SGHTA, CDR2 FQGNSA. The CDR3 sequence is 14 residues long. Trimming took off 5 bases at V and 0 bases at J, with 8 bases between the two ends. CDR3: CASSVSDSNQPQHF. CDR3 DNA: TGTGCCAGCAGCGTCAGTGATAGCAATCAGCCCCAGCATTTT.

This clone appeared a few times. V usage is TRBV5-6 and J usage is TRBJ1-1; 7 nucleotides align to TRBD1. The CDR3 covers 16 residues. The germline V gene has CDR1 SGHDT and CDR2 YYEEEE. V gave up 2 bases and J gave up 4 bases; unmatched junction bases: 11. CDR3 protein: CASSFVGNRGLTEAFF. In DNA, the CDR3 is TGTGCCAGCAGCTTCGTAGGCAACAGGGGCCTCACTGAAGCTTTCTTT.

The genes are TRBV6-5 and TRBJ2-1; 11 positions match TRBD2. The CDR3 loop spans 14 amino acids. J lost 9 bases, V lost 6 bases, and 7 bases had no gene match. Germline CDR1 and CDR2: MNHEY and SVGAGI. The CDR3: CASRPGLAVGEQFF. The CDR3 DNA is TGTGCCAGCAGGCCGGGACTAGCGGTGGGTGAGCAGTTCTTC.

The CDR3 reads CASSLVVGGVNEQFF. In DNA form, the CDR3 reads TGTGCCAGCAGCTTAGTGGTGGGAGGAGTAAATGAGCAGTTCTTC. V gene TRBV11-3 combines with J gene TRBJ2-1; possible D gene TRBD2, 6 bases. The germline V gene has CDR1 SGHNT and CDR2 YENEEA. Trimming shortened V by 1 base and J by 7 bases, and 14 bases separated the two germline ends. This CDR3 region has 15 residues.

This clone appeared a few times. V usage is TRBV7-9 and J usage is TRBJ2-1, with 10 bases that match TRBD2. Unmatched junction bases numbered 4, after V lost 3 bases and J lost 5 bases. The CDR3 sequence is 15 residues long. CDR1 is SEHNR, CDR2 FQNEAQ, per germline (reference sequence). In DNA, the CDR3 is TGTGCCAGCAGCTTCCGGACTAGCGGTAACAATGAGCAGTTCTTC. Amino acid sequence: CASSFRTSGNNEQFF. The full variable domain, in which reference TRBV7-9 and TRBJ2-1 provide the parts outside the CDR3, is DTGVSQNPRHKITKRGQNVTFRCDPISEHNRLYWYRQTLGQGPEFLTYFQNEAQLEKSRLLSDRFSAERPKGSFSTLEIQRTEQGDSAMYLCASSFRTSGNNEQFFGPGTRLTVL.

A remark on this clone: The junction and the germline gene differ at one end; a read error may be behind it. CDR3 coding DNA: TGTGCCAGCAGTTTGGATTTAGGGGACATAGTCTTC. Protein sequence: CASSLDLGDIVF. The rearrangement links TRBV12-3 or TRBV12-4 to TRBJ2-1; D might be TRBD1 (6 bases). CDR3 length: 12 amino acids.

The chain links TRBV2 to TRBJ2-1, with D perhaps TRBD1 (6 bases). The CDR3 is 15 residues long. Germline V gene lookup returns CDR1 SNHLY and CDR2 FYNNEI. With 2 bases removed from V and 2 bases from J, the gap between germline ends came to 10 bases. CDR3 sequence: CASSEWPGAYNEQFF. In DNA, the CDR3 is TGTGCCAGCAGTGAATGGCCAGGGGCCTACAATGAGCAGTTCTTC. Full variable domain (remainder filled in from reference TRBV2 and TRBJ2-1): EPEVTQTPSHQVTQMGQEVILRCVPISNHLYFYWYRQILGQKVEFLVSFYNNEISEKSEIFDDQFSVERPDGSNFTLKIRSTKLEDSAMYFCASSEWPGAYNEQFFGPGTRLTVL.

The CDR3 loop is CASSPYRGEQFF. CDR3 in DNA: TGTGCCAGCAGCCCCTATAGAGGTGAGCAGTTCTTC. V gene TRBV3-1 (or the pseudogene TRBV3-2) combines with J gene TRBJ2-1; D is unresolved. Germline CDR1 is LGHDT and CDR2 is YNNKEL (reference sequence). This CDR3 has 12 amino acids. V lost 4 bases, J lost 9 bases, and 10 bases lay in between.

The chain recombines TRBV9 with TRBJ2-1; no definite D call. Trimming stripped 3 bases from V and 0 bases from J, with 10 bases between. Germline values: CDR1 SGDLS, CDR2 YYNGEE. The CDR3 is made up of 15 amino acids. The CDR3 DNA sequence: TGTGCCAGCAGCGCCGATCCTAGCTCCTACAATGAGCAGTTCTTC. The encoded protein is CASSADPSSYNEQFF.

A single count supports this clone. The chain uses TRBV30 and TRBJ1-4, with D tentatively TRBD1 (6 bases). Germline V gene sequence: CDR1 GTSNPN, CDR2 SVGIG (reference sequence). This CDR3 is built from 17 residues. Trimming stripped 4 bases from V and 4 bases from J, with 22 bases between. The CDR3 DNA sequence: TGTGCCTGGACCCTAAGACCCCCCCAGGGGCATAATGAAAAACTGTTTTTT. Its protein is CAWTLRPPQGHNEKLFF.

This clone appeared a single time. V and J are TRBV6-5 and TRBJ2-6; D may be TRBD1 (5 bases). This CDR3 is built from 15 residues. Germline assignment: CDR1 MNHEY and CDR2 SVGAGI. The ends were cut back, 7 bases at V and 4 bases at J, with 14 bases in the middle. The CDR3 sequence: CASNSQGAGANVLTF. The DNA for the CDR3 is TGTGCCAGCAACAGCCAGGGTGCCGGGGCCAACGTCCTGACTTTC.

V usage is TRBV2 and J usage is TRBJ2-7; D is perhaps TRBD2 (6 bases). The CDR3 extends over 12 amino acids. V lost 4 bases to trimming and J lost 3 bases, with 7 bases between them. The germline CDR1 and CDR2 sequences are SNHLY and FYNNEI. CDR3 in amino acids: CASSGTIYEQYF. CDR3 bases: TGTGCCAGCAGTGGGACTATCTACGAGCAGTACTTC.

The gene calls are TRBV28 and TRBJ2-5, with a possible D match to TRBD2 (5 bases). Germline-derived CDR1 and CDR2 are MDHEN and SYDVKM. The V end was cut by 4 bases, the J end by 1 base, with 13 bases between. This CDR3 contains 15 residues. The CDR3 reads CASSSSGRFQETQYF. CDR3 in DNA: TGTGCCAGCAGTTCCAGCGGACGTTTCCAAGAGACCCAGTACTTC.

The V and J genes are TRBV27 and TRBJ1-2; TRBD1 matches at 9 bases. The CDR3 is 15 residues long. Germline CDR1 reads MNHEY; CDR2 reads SMNVEV (reference sequence). V trimming: 10 bases; J trimming: 5 bases; junction bases outside the gene matches: 14. The CDR3 region is CATLPRGDRVYGYTF. CDR3 nucleotides: TGTGCCACCCTCCCACGCGGGGACAGGGTATATGGCTACACCTTC.

This clone showed up just once. The rearrangement links TRBV5-1 to TRBJ1-1, with 7 nucleotides matching TRBD1. Losses at the gene ends were 7 bases for V and 1 base for J; bases not matched to a gene: 10. The CDR3 covers 15 residues. Germline loops: CDR1 SGHRS, CDR2 YFSETQ. CDR3 amino acids: CASGARGQENTEAFF. Here the CDR3 DNA reads TGCGCCAGCGGGGCACGAGGACAGGAGAACACTGAAGCTTTCTTT.

The genes are TRBV19 and TRBJ1-1; D gene ambiguous. The CDR3 loop spans 14 amino acids. Germline CDR1 is LNHDA and CDR2 is SQIVND (reference sequence). Trimming cost V 3 bases and J 0 bases, with 8 bases left between them. The CDR3: CASSIEFMNTEAFF. Here the CDR3 DNA reads TGTGCCAGTAGTATTGAGTTTATGAACACTGAAGCTTTCTTT.

The rearrangement links TRBV5-1 to TRBJ2-1; 7 bases fit TRBD1. CDR3 length equals 16 residues. J lost 8 bases, V lost 5 bases, and 16 bases had no gene match. Per the germline V gene, CDR1 is SGHRS and CDR2 is YFSETQ. Here the CDR3 reads CASSYRQGAPLDEQFF. The CDR3 bases are TGCGCCAGCAGTTACCGACAGGGAGCACCGCTGGATGAGCAGTTCTTC.